This TCR beta chain was recovered during a study of T-cell reconstitution after alpha-beta-depleted transplantation in children (dated by TCRdb to between 2015 and 2016). A note on the overall study: T-cell immune reconstitution after TCRalphabeta/CD19-depleted allogeneic hematopoietic cell transplantation in children was quantitatively tracked in the study by means of TCR repertoire profiling. The study at large found these results: The apparently early recovery of alphabetaT-cell counts about two months after transplant reportedly depended on only several hundred rapidly expanded clones that came from non-depleted graft cells. In some patients, the high TCRbeta diversity seen at day 60 was put down to recipient T cells and intrathymic progenitors that had survived conditioning. The frequencies of hyperexpanded clones fell over the following months, and after one year, T-cell counts and TCRbeta diversity were mostly attributed to newly produced T cells.

Regarding this clonotype: This clone's antigen is unknown. No base quality values were provided; no much bigger clone lies one nucleotide off.

The meaning of the sample's treatment or condition label: allogeneic hematopoietic cell transplantation with graft depleted of TCRalphabeta T cells and CD19 B cells. The transplant recipients were children given TCRalphabeta/CD19-depleted allogeneic hematopoietic cell grafts. The germline ends are 10 bases apart after V is trimmed by 2 bases and J by 3 bases. Taken from cysteine to phenylalanine, the CDR3 has 15 residues. Only the CDR3 DNA is retained, 45 bases long and in frame from the first base. The library was produced with PCR. Instrument on record: Illumina HiSeq 2500. TCR library preparation used molecular barcoding, with unique molecular identifiers applied to normalize quantification of the TCRbeta repertoire. The public reads were run again by TCRdb, first through fastp at Q25 and then through MiXCR, and only productive beta chains were kept. CDR3 protein duplicates are merged, each entry listing the most common genes and DNA. This sample comprises 900,000 or so distinct CDR3 sequences, roughly 15% of them detected only once. The ten top clones hold roughly 4.8% of the sample.

Here the chain combines TRBV12-3 or TRBV12-4 and TRBJ2-2; the D gene cannot be resolved reliably. The TCR was taken from a male patient aged 10 to 17 who had a stem cell transplant for acute lymphoblastic leukemia, so the T cells may come from the graft donor. The sequences come from PBMCs, mostly from graft donor cells, collected 360 days after TCRalphabeta/CD19-depleted stem cell transplant. The nucleotides are TGTGCCAGCAGTTTAAAGCCGGTATACACCGGGGAGCTGTTTTTT. Protein translation: CASSLKPVYTGELFF.